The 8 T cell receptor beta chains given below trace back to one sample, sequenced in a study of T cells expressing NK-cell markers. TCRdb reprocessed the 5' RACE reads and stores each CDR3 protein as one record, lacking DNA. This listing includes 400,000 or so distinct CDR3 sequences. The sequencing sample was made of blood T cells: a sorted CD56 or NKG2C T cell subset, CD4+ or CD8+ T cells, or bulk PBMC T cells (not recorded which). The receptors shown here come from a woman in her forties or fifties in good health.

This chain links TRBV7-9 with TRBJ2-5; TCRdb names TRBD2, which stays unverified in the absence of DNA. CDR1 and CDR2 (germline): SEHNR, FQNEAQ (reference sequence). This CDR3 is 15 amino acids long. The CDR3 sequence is CASSKPGGLAETQYF. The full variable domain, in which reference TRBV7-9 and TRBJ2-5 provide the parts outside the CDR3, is DTGVSQNPRHKITKRGQNVTFRCDPISEHNRLYWYRQTLGQGPEFLTYFQNEAQLEKSRLLSDRFSAERPKGSFSTLEIQRTEQGDSAMYLCASSKPGGLAETQYFGPGTRLLVL.

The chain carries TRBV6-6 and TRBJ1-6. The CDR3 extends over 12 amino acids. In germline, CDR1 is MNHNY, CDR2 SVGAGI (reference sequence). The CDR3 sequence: CASSFRNSPLHF.

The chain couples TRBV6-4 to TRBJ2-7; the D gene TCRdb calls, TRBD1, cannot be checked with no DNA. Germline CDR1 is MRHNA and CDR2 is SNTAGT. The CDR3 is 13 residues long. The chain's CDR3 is CASSVRPGDEQYF.

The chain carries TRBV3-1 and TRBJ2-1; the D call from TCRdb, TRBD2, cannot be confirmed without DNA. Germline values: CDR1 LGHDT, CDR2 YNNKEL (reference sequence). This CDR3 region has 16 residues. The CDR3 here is CASSTSGPSGYNEQFF.

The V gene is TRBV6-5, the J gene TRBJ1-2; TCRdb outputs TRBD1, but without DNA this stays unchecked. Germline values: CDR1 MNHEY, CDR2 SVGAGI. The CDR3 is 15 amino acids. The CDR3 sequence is CASSGRGRAYDGYTF.

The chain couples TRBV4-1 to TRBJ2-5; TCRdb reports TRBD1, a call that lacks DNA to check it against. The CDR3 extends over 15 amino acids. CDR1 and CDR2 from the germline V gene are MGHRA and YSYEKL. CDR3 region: CASSQGGTVQETQYF.

The CDR3 here is CSVEGLGEKLFF. V gene TRBV29-1 combines with J gene TRBJ1-4; absent DNA, TCRdb's TRBD1 call cannot be checked. This CDR3 region has 12 residues. The germline V gene encodes CDR1 SQVTM and CDR2 ANQGSEA.

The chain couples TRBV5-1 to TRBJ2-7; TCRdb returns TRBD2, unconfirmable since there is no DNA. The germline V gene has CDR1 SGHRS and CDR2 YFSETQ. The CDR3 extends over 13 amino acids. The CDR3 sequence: CASSLAGGLEQYF. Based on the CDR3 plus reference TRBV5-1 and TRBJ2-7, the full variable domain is KAGVTQTPRYLIKTRGQQVTLSCSPISGHRSVSWYQQTPGQGLQFLFEYFSETQRNKGNFPGRFSGRQFSNSRSEMNVSTLELGDSALYLCASSLAGGLEQYFGPGTRLTVT.